Below are 32 T cell receptor beta chains sequenced from a single sample in a study of T cell clones after liver transplantation. Libraries were prepared by immunoSEQ multiplex PCR; TCRdb keeps only in-frame clonotypes and omits some of them. The sample lists about 25,000 clones, 55% to 70% occurring once. The specimen comprised CD4+ T cells from blood, sampled before liver transplant. The source is a human donor who received a liver transplant.

This CDR3 reads CASRQPGYGYTF. The CDR3 DNA sequence: TGTGCCAGCAGGCAACCAGGGTATGGCTACACCTTC. V usage is TRBV6-5 and J usage is TRBJ1-2, with D maybe TRBD1 (5 bases). V lost 6 bases and J 5 bases, leaving 10 bases between the germline ends. CDR3 size: 12 residues. CDR1 is MNHEY and CDR2 is SVGAGI in the germline V gene.

V gene TRBV5-8 combines with J gene TRBJ2-1, with TRBD2 identical over 11 bases. The CDR3 loop spans 15 amino acids. Trimming removed 4 bases from V and 4 bases from J; junction bases left unmatched: 4. Per the germline V gene, CDR1 is SGHTS and CDR2 is YDEGEE. CDR3 in amino acids: CASSTGTSGYNEQFF. As DNA, the CDR3 is TGTGCCAGCAGCACCGGGACTAGCGGTTACAATGAGCAGTTCTTC.

This clone appeared a few times. The CDR3 nucleotides are TGTGCCAGTAGTATCGGACAAGGGGGCTATCCCCTCCACTTT. This translates into CASSIGQGGYPLHF. The chain employs TRBV19 and TRBJ1-6, with 7 bases lining up with TRBD1. The junction had 9 bases not matched to a gene; V was cut back by 3 bases and J by 13 bases. This CDR3 comprises 14 residues. Germline-derived CDR1 and CDR2 are LNHDA and SQIVND (reference sequence).

The J gene is TRBJ1-2, the V gene TRBV28; D is uncertain. The CDR3 runs 12 residues. Per germline, CDR1 MDHEN and CDR2 SYDVKM. V was trimmed by 7 bases and J by 4 bases, leaving 10 bases between them. CDR3 nucleotides: TGTGCCAGCAATATCCCCGGCTATGGCTACACCTTC. It encodes CASNIPGYGYTF.

The rearrangement joins TRBV5-6 to TRBJ1-4; TRBD1 agrees at 7 bases. The J segment lost 5 bases and the V segment lost 5 bases, leaving 9 bases of the junction unmatched. The CDR3 length is 15 residues. The germline gives CDR1 SGHDT, CDR2 YYEEEE. Here the CDR3 DNA reads TGTGCCAGCAGTTTTTTCGACAGGGAGAATGAAAAACTGTTTTTT. This codes for CASSFFDRENEKLFF. Looking up the rest from reference TRBV5-6 and TRBJ1-4 gives the full variable domain: DAGVTQSPTHLIKTRGQQVTLRCSPKSGHDTVSWYQQALGQGPQFIFQYYEEEERQRGNFPDRFSGHQFPNYSSELNVNALLLGDSALYLCASSFFDRENEKLFFGSGTQLSVL.

The rearrangement uses TRBV6-6 and TRBJ1-3, with D perhaps TRBD1 (5 bases). CDR1 is MNHNY, CDR2 SVGAGI, per germline (reference sequence). V lost 2 bases to trimming and J lost 4 bases, with 15 bases between them. The CDR3 sequence is 16 residues long. CDR3 residues: CASSYPIRGGGNTIYF. CDR3 sequence (DNA): TGTGCCAGCAGTTACCCAATAAGGGGTGGGGGAAACACCATATATTTT.

The chain combines TRBV30 with TRBJ2-2; TRBD2 aligns across 7 bases. Germline V gives CDR1 GTSNPN, CDR2 SVGIG (reference sequence). The CDR3 spans 15 residues. V dropped 5 bases and J dropped 7; count of bases not matched to a gene: 13. The CDR3 DNA sequence: TGTGCCTGGGATGGGAGGGGTGGTTTCGGCGGGGAGCTGTTTTTT. Protein product: CAWDGRGGFGGELFF. Based on the CDR3 plus reference TRBV30 and TRBJ2-2, the full variable domain is SQTIHQWPATLVQPVGSPLSLECTVEGTSNPNLYWYRQAAGRGLQLLFYSVGIGQISSEVPQNLSASRPQDRQFILSSKKLLLSDSGFYLCAWDGRGGFGGELFFGEGSRLTVL.

The chain combines TRBV18 with TRBJ2-7, with 8 bases fitting TRBD1. Germline V gene data show CDR1 as KGHSH and CDR2 as LQKENI. The CDR3 totals 14 residues. V shed 4 bases, J shed 2 bases, and the junction held 4 bases outside the gene matches. The CDR3 spells CASSREDRAYEQYF. The CDR3 DNA reads TGTGCCAGCTCACGAGAGGACAGGGCCTACGAGCAGTACTTC.

The V gene is TRBV30, the J gene TRBJ2-3, with a tentative D call TRBD2 (6 bases). Germline-derived CDR1 and CDR2 are GTSNPN and SVGIG (reference sequence). The CDR3 has 12 amino acids. Deletions cut 1 base from V and 6 bases from J, with 8 bases between. The CDR3 here is CAWSAGGDTQYF. CDR3 nucleotide sequence: TGTGCCTGGAGTGCTGGGGGGGATACGCAGTATTTT.

The V and J genes are TRBV9 and TRBJ2-2, with 7 bases identical to TRBD1. The CDR3 has 15 residues. Germline values: CDR1 SGDLS, CDR2 YYNGEE. V was pared by 4 bases and J by 6 bases, with 9 bases of the junction left unmatched. CDR3 amino acids: CASSPQGHVAGELFF. CDR3 nucleotide sequence: TGTGCCAGCAGCCCACAGGGGCACGTGGCCGGGGAGCTGTTTTTT.

V and J are TRBV9 and TRBJ2-3; 11 bases are a match to TRBD2. Germline loops: CDR1 SGDLS, CDR2 YYNGEE. J lost 3 bases, V lost 0 bases, and 12 bases had no gene match. The CDR3 totals 19 residues. The CDR3 DNA is TGTGCCAGCAGCGTAGGAGGTAGCGGGAGGGGTGACGCGACAGATACGCAGTATTTT. Encoded protein: CASSVGGSGRGDATDTQYF.

This clone came up a few times. The chain uses TRBV11-3 and TRBJ1-6; 8 positions agree with TRBD1. Germline-derived CDR1 and CDR2 are SGHNT and YENEEA. V trimming: 3 bases; J trimming: 3 bases; junction bases outside the gene matches: 4. The CDR3 runs to 16 residues. CDR3 sequence reads: CASSFEQGGYNSPLHF. The DNA of the CDR3 is TGTGCCAGCAGCTTTGAACAGGGGGGCTATAATTCACCCCTCCACTTT.

The CDR3 DNA follows: TGTGCCATCAGTGAGTCGCCCGTGACAGGAAACACCATATATTTT. It is translated as CAISESPVTGNTIYF. This chain links TRBV10-3 with TRBJ1-3; D is undetermined. This CDR3 spans 15 amino acids. V lost 0 bases to trimming and J lost 4 bases, with 10 bases between them. Germline V gene sequence: CDR1 ENHRY, CDR2 SYGVKD.

The chain carries TRBV28 and TRBJ2-1; TRBD1 or TRBD2 may be the D gene (5 bases each). The CDR3 is 16 amino acids. Germline V gene data show CDR1 as MDHEN and CDR2 as SYDVKM. V was trimmed by 5 bases and J by 8 bases, leaving 22 bases between them. The CDR3 sequence: CASSPKRLGAVDEQFF. CDR3 nucleotides: TGTGCCAGCAGTCCGAAGCGGTTAGGGGCGGTCGATGAGCAGTTCTTC.

This sequence joins TRBV7-9 and TRBJ1-3; D is uncertain. V gave up 5 bases and J gave up 0 bases, with 8 bases separating them. The V gene's germline CDR1 is SEHNR and CDR2 FQNEAQ (reference sequence). This CDR3 has 14 residues. CDR3 DNA: TGTGCCAGCAGCCCTGGGGTCTCTGGAAACACCATATATTTT. This sequence encodes CASSPGVSGNTIYF.

The chain carries TRBV7-8 and TRBJ2-3; TRBD1 agrees at 9 bases. The CDR3 contains 18 residues. The trim removed 3 bases at V and 0 bases at J, leaving 10 bases unmatched. Per germline, CDR1 SGHVS and CDR2 FQNEAQ. Written as DNA, the CDR3 is TGTGCCAGCAGCTTTAGACAGGGGGGAGGAGTAAGCACAGATACGCAGTATTTT. Translating it yields CASSFRQGGGVSTDTQYF.

This clone came up once. At the DNA level, this CDR3 is encoded by other sequences in the same sample as well. The genes are TRBV30 and TRBJ2-2; no definite D call. This CDR3 region has 12 residues. Deletions cut 3 bases from V and 11 bases from J, with 13 bases between. Germline CDR1 reads GTSNPN; CDR2 reads SVGIG (reference sequence). CDR3: CAWRGSKGELFF. Written as DNA, the CDR3 is TGTGCCTGGAGGGGGTCTAAAGGAGAGCTGTTTTTT.

The chain has TRBV18 and TRBJ1-5; 8 bases are a match to TRBD1. The CDR3 length is 15 residues. J gave up 5 bases and V 4 bases, and 7 bases lay outside the gene matches. Per the germline V gene, CDR1 is KGHSH and CDR2 is LQKENI. The CDR3 DNA follows: TGTGCCAGCTCACGAGGACAGGGTCGAGATCAGCCCCAGCATTTT. This gives the protein CASSRGQGRDQPQHF.

CDR3 in DNA: TGTGCCAGCAGTTACTCGGCAGGGAGCAACTACGAGCAGTACTTC. It yields the protein CASSYSAGSNYEQYF. The chain recombines TRBV6-5 with TRBJ2-7, with D perhaps matching TRBD1 or TRBD2 (5 bases each). The CDR3 runs 15 residues. The V and J ends lost 0 bases and 3 bases respectively, with 12 bases between them. From germline, CDR1 is MNHEY and CDR2 SVGAGI.

The chain carries TRBV12-5 and TRBJ1-3, with 9 bases identical to TRBD1. The CDR3 is made up of 16 amino acids. V trimming: 6 bases; J trimming: 3 bases; junction bases outside the gene matches: 9. CDR1 and CDR2 (germline): LGHNT, FRNRAP. The CDR3 nucleotides are TGTGCTAGTGGCTATATTCCGGGACAGGGTGGAAACACCATATATTTT. Translated, it gives CASGYIPGQGGNTIYF.

Only a few counts were recorded for this clone. The CDR3 protein is CASSFRGRSTEAFF. The DNA for the CDR3 is TGTGCCAGCAGCTTCAGGGGGCGTTCCACTGAAGCTTTCTTT. The chain couples TRBV5-6 to TRBJ1-1; TRBD1 matches 8 bases. Trimming took 2 bases from V and 4 from J; bases not matched to a gene: 4. The CDR3 sequence is 14 residues long. The V gene's germline CDR1 is SGHDT and CDR2 YYEEEE. Full variable domain (remainder filled in from reference TRBV5-6 and TRBJ1-1): DAGVTQSPTHLIKTRGQQVTLRCSPKSGHDTVSWYQQALGQGPQFIFQYYEEEERQRGNFPDRFSGHQFPNYSSELNVNALLLGDSALYLCASSFRGRSTEAFFGQGTRLTVV.

The chain links TRBV18 to TRBJ2-5; D not resolved. The germline V gene encodes CDR1 KGHSH and CDR2 LQKENI. The CDR3 extends over 11 amino acids. With 4 bases removed from V and 4 bases from J, the gap between germline ends came to 4 bases. The CDR3 loop is CASSQGETQYF. In DNA, the CDR3 is TGTGCCAGCTCACAGGGAGAGACCCAGTACTTC.

The V gene is TRBV10-2, the J gene TRBJ1-2, with 9 bases that match TRBD1. Germline V gene lookup returns CDR1 WSHSY and CDR2 SAAADI. V lost 7 bases to trimming and J lost 8 bases; unmatched junction nucleotides: 11. The CDR3 has 14 amino acids. The DNA for the CDR3 is TGCGCCAGCATCCCGGGACAGGGTACGGGCGGCTACACCTTC. Protein sequence: CASIPGQGTGGYTF.

In nucleotides, the CDR3 is TGTGCCAGCAGCGCCACCGGGGAGCCAGATACGCAGTATTTT. It encodes CASSATGEPDTQYF. The J gene is TRBJ2-3, the V gene TRBV7-8; D possibly corresponds to TRBD2 (5 bases). The V gene's germline CDR1 is SGHVS and CDR2 FQNEAQ. V dropped 5 bases and J dropped 4 bases, with 13 bases sitting between them. This CDR3 is 14 amino acids long.

CDR3 sequence: CASSSVGTDTDTQYF. CDR3 DNA: TGTGCCAGCAGCTCCGTGGGGACAGACACAGATACGCAGTATTTT. The J gene is TRBJ2-3, the V gene TRBV7-9, with 7 bases that match TRBD1. The ends lost 4 bases at V and 2 bases at J; junction bases unmatched: 6. The CDR3 extends over 15 amino acids. CDR1 is SEHNR and CDR2 is FQNEAQ in the germline V gene (reference sequence).

The gene calls are TRBV27 and TRBJ1-2, with D maybe TRBD1 (5 bases). Trimming removed 7 bases from V and 5 bases from J, with 17 bases in between. CDR1 is MNHEY, CDR2 SMNVEV, per germline (reference sequence). CDR3 length equals 14 residues. The CDR3 sequence is CASNPTGTLYGYTF. The CDR3 nucleotides are TGTGCCAGCAACCCTACAGGTACCCTTTATGGCTACACCTTC.

V and J are TRBV5-6 and TRBJ2-3, with D perhaps matching TRBD1 (5 bases). CDR1 is SGHDT, CDR2 YYEEEE, per germline. CDR3 length: 16 amino acids. Trimming stripped 0 bases from V and 2 bases from J, with 13 bases between. This CDR3 is CASSLVSGLYTDTQYF. The CDR3 coding sequence is TGTGCCAGCAGCTTGGTATCAGGGCTTTACACAGATACGCAGTATTTT.

This chain connects TRBV7-2 to TRBJ2-7; 12 nucleotides match TRBD2. CDR3 length: 18 residues. With 3 bases clipped from V and 6 bases from J, the junction kept 15 bases outside the gene matches. The germline CDR1 and CDR2 sequences are SGHTA and FQGNSA. The DNA for the CDR3 is TGTGCCAGCAGCTTTCTAGCGGGAGGGCCTTGTCCCCCGGTCGAGCAGTACGTC. As protein: CASSFLAGGPCPPVEQYV.

This clone was seen more than once but under ten times. V is TRBV9 and J is TRBJ2-7; TRBD1 matches 7 bases. V was pared by 0 bases and J by 4 bases, with 4 bases of the junction left unmatched. Looked up from germline, CDR1 is SGDLS and CDR2 is YYNGEE. This CDR3 has 14 residues. The DNA of the CDR3 is TGTGCCAGCAGCGTAGGGGACAGAACATACGAGCAGTACTTC. This codes for CASSVGDRTYEQYF.

The chain employs TRBV28 and TRBJ1-5, with D unclear. Trimming pared 6 bases from V and 3 bases from J, leaving 15 bases between. Germline lookup yields CDR1 MDHEN and CDR2 SYDVKM. The CDR3 consists of 15 residues. DNA of the CDR3: TGTGCCAGCAGCACCCCCAAGGAGGCCAATCAGCCCCAGCATTTT. Its protein is CASSTPKEANQPQHF.

The chain combines TRBV28 with TRBJ1-3; D is uncertain. Trimming took off 10 bases at V and 4 bases at J, with 5 bases between the two ends. This CDR3 contains 10 residues. Germline V gene sequence: CDR1 MDHEN, CDR2 SYDVKM. CDR3 coding DNA: TGTGCCACCGTCGGAAACACCATATATTTT. This translates into CATVGNTIYF.

The chain employs TRBV5-1 and TRBJ2-7, with 8 nucleotides matching TRBD1. Germline V gene sequence: CDR1 SGHRS, CDR2 YFSETQ. CDR3 length: 13 residues. Germline trimming cut 5 bases from V and 5 bases from J; bases unmatched to any gene: 6. DNA for the CDR3: TGCGCCAGCAGGGTCAGGGGGCGCGACGAGCAGTACTTC. Translating it yields CASRVRGRDEQYF.